This TCR beta chain originates from a study of T cell changes during pregnancy in multiple sclerosis. Generated by immunoSEQ multiplex PCR, the TCRdb table keeps only in-frame clones and is missing some. The data show 35,000 to 55,000 clones, with more than 80% seen just once and roughly 0.7% held by the top ten. Germline-derived CDR1 and CDR2 are MNHEY and SMNVEV (reference sequence). J lost 6 bases, V lost 6 bases, and 7 bases had no gene match. The length of the CDR3 is 13 residues. The V gene is TRBV27, the J gene TRBJ2-7, with 8 bases lining up with TRBD1. Specimen: CD4+ T cells from peripheral blood mononuclear cells, collected before pregnancy. The sequence derives from a female donor with multiple sclerosis, enrolled in a pregnancy study. The CDR3 reads CASRDRAFLEQYF. CDR3 nucleotide sequence: TGTGCCAGCAGGGACAGGGCCTTTCTCGAGCAGTACTTC.